This T cell receptor beta chain was profiled in a study of vaccination effects on CD4 cells after COVID-19. Looking at the study overall: Of the BNT162b2 and mRNA-1273 vaccines, participants received two doses of one or the other.

Comment on this clone: Its antigen is as yet unknown.

Assay used: immunoSEQ multiplex PCR; TCRdb lists only in-frame clones, some missing. The repertoire holds 70,000 or so clones, with under 80% as singletons. Trimming removed 5 bases from V and 7 bases from J, with 15 bases in between. The length of the CDR3 is 13 residues. From germline, CDR1 is GTSNPN and CDR2 SVGIG (reference sequence). Regarding the study as a whole: The study found marked clonal contraction of infection- and vaccine-induced clones late after vaccination.

After expansion with viral peptide pools in the ViraFEST assay, antigen-specific CD4+ T cells were sequenced. Researchers isolated CD4+ T cells once about 11 days of culture had elapsed. Among the vaccine recipients, none had a prior SARS-CoV-2 infection, and nucleocapsid antibodies were negative. In the cultures, half the medium was exchanged for IL-2 medium on days 3 and 7. The origin of this receptor is a human donor who received a COVID-19 vaccine. The chain has TRBV30 and TRBJ1-5, with unresolved D. Sequencing used CD4+ T cells from PBMCs cultured with SARS-CoV-2 spike peptides, obtained before COVID-19 vaccination. This CDR3 is CAWGSGRNQPQHF. CDR3 DNA sequence: TGTGCCTGGGGCAGTGGGCGAAACCAGCCCCAGCATTTT.